These 3 T cell receptor beta chains came from one sample sequenced in a study of blood T cell repertoires in COVID-19. Libraries were prepared by immunoSEQ multiplex PCR; TCRdb keeps only in-frame clonotypes and omits some of them. The table shows 150,000 to 200,000 clones, with 85% to 90% occurring only once. Sequenced: PBMCs or T cells enriched from blood (not recorded which). All receptors derive from a woman aged 45 to 65 who had recovered from COVID-19.

This clone was seen a handful of times. The gene calls are TRBV6-6 and TRBJ1-3; TRBD1 matches at 9 bases. CDR1 is MNHNY and CDR2 is SVGAGI in the germline V gene (reference sequence). V was clipped by 5 bases and J by 8 bases; unmatched bases: 10. CDR3 length: 15 amino acids. CDR3: CASSTFPGQGYTIYF. The CDR3 DNA follows: TGTGCCAGCAGTACTTTTCCGGGACAGGGATACACCATATATTTT.

This chain links TRBV19 with TRBJ2-5; TRBD1 matches at 7 bases. The CDR3 spans 15 residues. From germline, CDR1 is LNHDA and CDR2 SQIVND (reference sequence). The J segment lost 3 bases and the V segment lost 5 bases, leaving 9 bases of the junction unmatched. CDR3 residues: CASSPGQIPKETQYF. The CDR3 DNA is TGTGCCAGTAGTCCGGGACAGATCCCGAAAGAGACCCAGTACTTC.

The chain joins TRBV5-4 to TRBJ1-1; the D gene is possibly TRBD1 (5 bases). Trimming pared 10 bases from V and 4 bases from J, leaving 17 bases between. Germline CDR1 reads SGHNT; CDR2 reads YYREEE (reference sequence). The CDR3 consists of 13 residues. For the CDR3, the DNA is TGTGCCTCAAAGAAAGGGGTGGGCACTGAAGCTTTCTTT. Protein product: CASKKGVGTEAFF.